This T cell receptor (beta chain) was obtained from a study of blood T cell repertoires in COVID-19. TCRdb's table, derived via immunoSEQ multiplex PCR, lists solely in-frame clones and lacks some. There are 35,000 to 45,000 clones in the sample; roughly 87% occur only once, and 20% to 25% lies in the top ten. Material for sequencing was peripheral blood. This TCR came from a man aged 55 to 70 with acute or convalescent COVID-19.

The CDR3 is CASITLDRETTEAFF. The CDR3 nucleotides read TGTGCCAGCATTACTCTAGACAGGGAGACCACTGAAGCTTTCTTT. The rearrangement uses TRBV28 and TRBJ1-1; 7 bases map to TRBD1. CDR1 is MDHEN and CDR2 is SYDVKM in the germline V gene. This CDR3 is built from 15 residues. V shed 7 bases, J shed 4 bases, and the junction held 12 bases outside the gene matches.